The TCR beta chain under discussion was sequenced for a study of blood T cell repertoires in COVID-19. Study details: In each case, the material was cDNA or gDNA derived from T cells, B-cell-depleted T cells, or PBMCs.

Source study methods: Estimated nucleated cell counts came from reference gene primer amplification. Libraries were prepared by immunoSEQ multiplex PCR; TCRdb keeps only in-frame clonotypes and omits some of them. That table is the source of V, J and clone size, and D and trimming were worked out from the DNA. The table shows about 50,000 clones, with 85% to 90% occurring only once. The TCR comes from a man aged 55 to 70 with acute or convalescent COVID-19. The sequenced material came from peripheral blood.

The CDR3 nucleotides read TGTGCCAGCAGCCCCGCTCCCCGGGGGAGTAGGGAGACCCAGTACTTC. Translating gives CASSPAPRGSRETQYF. J is TRBJ2-5 and V is TRBV7-3; the D gene is possibly TRBD2 (6 bases). V lost 5 bases and J lost 5, with 21 bases in between. The CDR3 is 16 amino acids. Germline CDR1 SGHTA, CDR2 FQGTGA.